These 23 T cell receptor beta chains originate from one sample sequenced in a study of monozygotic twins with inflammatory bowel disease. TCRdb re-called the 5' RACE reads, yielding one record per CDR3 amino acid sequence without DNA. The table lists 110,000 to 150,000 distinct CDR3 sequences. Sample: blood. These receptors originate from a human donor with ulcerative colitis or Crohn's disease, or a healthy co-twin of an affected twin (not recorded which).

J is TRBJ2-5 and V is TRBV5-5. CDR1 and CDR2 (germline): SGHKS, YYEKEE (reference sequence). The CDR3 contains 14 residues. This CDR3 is CASSLQSAQETQYF.

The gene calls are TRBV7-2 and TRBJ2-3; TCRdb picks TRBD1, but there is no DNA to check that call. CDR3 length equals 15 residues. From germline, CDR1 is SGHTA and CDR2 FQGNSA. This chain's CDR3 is CASSLESGSTDTQYF.

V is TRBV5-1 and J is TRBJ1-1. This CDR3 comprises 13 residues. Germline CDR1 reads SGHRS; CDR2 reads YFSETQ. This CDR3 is CASSPPQTAEAFF.

The CDR3 loop reads CASSFMTGGDYEQYF. The chain has TRBV18 and TRBJ2-7; TCRdb selects TRBD1, and the lack of DNA leaves this call unchecked. The germline CDR1 and CDR2 sequences are KGHSH and LQKENI. The CDR3 has 15 residues.

CDR3 sequence reads: CASSLARTRAFF. The chain recombines TRBV7-2 with TRBJ1-1; lacking DNA, the TRBD1 call made by TCRdb goes unchecked. The length of the CDR3 is 12 residues. Germline CDR1 SGHTA, CDR2 FQGNSA. Full variable domain (outside the CDR3, taken from reference TRBV7-2 and TRBJ1-1): GAGVSQSPSNKVTEKGKDVELRCDPISGHTALYWYRQSLGQGLEFLIYFQGNSAPDKSGLPSDRFSAERTGGSVSTLTIQRTQQEDSAVYLCASSLARTRAFFGQGTRLTVV.

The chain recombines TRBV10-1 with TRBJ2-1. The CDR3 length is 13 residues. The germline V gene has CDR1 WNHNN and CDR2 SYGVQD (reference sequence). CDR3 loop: CASSERRFDEQFF.

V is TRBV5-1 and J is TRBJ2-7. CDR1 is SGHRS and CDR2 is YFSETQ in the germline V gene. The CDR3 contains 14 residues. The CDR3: CASSLHDTSYEQYF.

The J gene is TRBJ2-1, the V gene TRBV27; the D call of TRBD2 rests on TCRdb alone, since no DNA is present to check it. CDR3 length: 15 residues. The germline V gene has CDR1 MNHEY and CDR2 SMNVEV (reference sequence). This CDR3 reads CASSSGLALYNEQFF.

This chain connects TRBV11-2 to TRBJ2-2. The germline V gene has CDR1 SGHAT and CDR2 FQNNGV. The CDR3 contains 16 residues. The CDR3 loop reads CASSLVGGPNTGELFF.

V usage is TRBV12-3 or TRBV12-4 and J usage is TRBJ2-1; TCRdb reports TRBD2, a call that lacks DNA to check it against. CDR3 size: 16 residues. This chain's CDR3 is CASSFQAGGPGGEQFF.

This CDR3 reads CASSQMTAAGGSAGANVLTF. This rearrangement joins TRBV7-6 to TRBJ2-6; TCRdb gives TRBD1 as the D gene, but with no DNA this cannot be confirmed. This CDR3 is 20 amino acids long. The germline V gene encodes CDR1 SGHVS and CDR2 FNYEAQ.

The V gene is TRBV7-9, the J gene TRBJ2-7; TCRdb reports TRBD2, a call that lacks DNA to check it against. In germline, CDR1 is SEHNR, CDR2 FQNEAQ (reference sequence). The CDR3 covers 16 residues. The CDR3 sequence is CASSPPQAGGLYEQYF.

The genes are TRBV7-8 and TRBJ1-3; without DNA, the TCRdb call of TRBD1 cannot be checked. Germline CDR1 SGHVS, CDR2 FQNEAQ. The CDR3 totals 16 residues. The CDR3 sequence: CASSLYVTGSGNTIYF.

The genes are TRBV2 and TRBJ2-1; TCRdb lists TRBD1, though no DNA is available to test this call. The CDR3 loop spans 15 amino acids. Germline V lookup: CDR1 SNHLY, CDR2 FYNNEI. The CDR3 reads CASSERDRVGNEQFF. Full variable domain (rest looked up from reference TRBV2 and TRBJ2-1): EPEVTQTPSHQVTQMGQEVILRCVPISNHLYFYWYRQILGQKVEFLVSFYNNEISEKSEIFDDQFSVERPDGSNFTLKIRSTKLEDSAMYFCASSERDRVGNEQFFGPGTRLTVL.

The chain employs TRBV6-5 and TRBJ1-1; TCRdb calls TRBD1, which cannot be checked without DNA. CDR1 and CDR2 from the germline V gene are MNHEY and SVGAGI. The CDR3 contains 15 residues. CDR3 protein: CASSYPTGVNTEAFF.

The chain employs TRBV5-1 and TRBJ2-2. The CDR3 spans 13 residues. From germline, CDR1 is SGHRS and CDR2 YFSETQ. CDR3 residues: CASSLLTTGELFF.

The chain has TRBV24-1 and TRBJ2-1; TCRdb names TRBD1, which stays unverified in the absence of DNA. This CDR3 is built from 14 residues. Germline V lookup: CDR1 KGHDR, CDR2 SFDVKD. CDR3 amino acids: CATSDWDSDNEQFF.

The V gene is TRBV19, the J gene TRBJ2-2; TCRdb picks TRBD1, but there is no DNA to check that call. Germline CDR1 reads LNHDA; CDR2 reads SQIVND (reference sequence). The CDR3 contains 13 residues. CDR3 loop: CASSPLNTGELFF.

CDR3 sequence reads: CASRPLWDTEAFF. V and J are TRBV6-2 or TRBV6-3 and TRBJ1-1. The CDR3 extends over 13 amino acids. Germline values: CDR1 MNHEY, CDR2 SVGEGT.

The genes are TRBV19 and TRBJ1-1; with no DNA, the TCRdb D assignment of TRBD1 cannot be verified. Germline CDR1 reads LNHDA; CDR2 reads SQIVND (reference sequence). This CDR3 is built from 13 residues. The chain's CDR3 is CASSIPGEAEAFF. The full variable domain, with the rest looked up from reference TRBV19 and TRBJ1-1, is DGGITQSPKYLFRKEGQNVTLSCEQNLNHDAMYWYRQDPGQGLRLIYYSQIVNDFQKGDIAEGYSVSREKKESFPLTVTSAQKNPTAFYLCASSIPGEAEAFFGQGTRLTVV.

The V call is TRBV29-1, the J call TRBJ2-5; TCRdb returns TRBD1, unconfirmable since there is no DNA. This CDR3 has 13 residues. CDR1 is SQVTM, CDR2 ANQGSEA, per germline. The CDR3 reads CSVPGGFQETQYF.

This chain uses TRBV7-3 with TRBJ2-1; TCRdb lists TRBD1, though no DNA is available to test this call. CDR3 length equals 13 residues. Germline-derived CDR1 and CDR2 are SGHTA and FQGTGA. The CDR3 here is CASSLTGLNEQFF.

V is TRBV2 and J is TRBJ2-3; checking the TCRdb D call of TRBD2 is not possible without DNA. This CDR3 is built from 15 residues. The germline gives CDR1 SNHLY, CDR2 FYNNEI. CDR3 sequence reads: CASNPGLADTDTQYF. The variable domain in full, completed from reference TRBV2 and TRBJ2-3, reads EPEVTQTPSHQVTQMGQEVILRCVPISNHLYFYWYRQILGQKVEFLVSFYNNEISEKSEIFDDQFSVERPDGSNFTLKIRSTKLEDSAMYFCASNPGLADTDTQYFGPGTRLTVL.